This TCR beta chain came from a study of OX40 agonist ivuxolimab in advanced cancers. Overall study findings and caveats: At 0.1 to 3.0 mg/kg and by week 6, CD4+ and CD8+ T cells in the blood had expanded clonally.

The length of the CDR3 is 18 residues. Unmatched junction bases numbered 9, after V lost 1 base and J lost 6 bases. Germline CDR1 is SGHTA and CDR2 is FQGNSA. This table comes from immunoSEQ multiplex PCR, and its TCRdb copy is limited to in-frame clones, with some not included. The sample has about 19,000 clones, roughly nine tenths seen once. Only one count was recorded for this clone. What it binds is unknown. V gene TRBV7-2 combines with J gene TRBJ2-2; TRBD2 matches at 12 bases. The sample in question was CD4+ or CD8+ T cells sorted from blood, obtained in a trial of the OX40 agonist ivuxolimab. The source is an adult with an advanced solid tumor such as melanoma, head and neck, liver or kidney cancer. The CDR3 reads CASSLGSRASGRAGELFF. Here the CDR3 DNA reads TGTGCCAGCAGCTTAGGGTCGCGTGCTAGCGGGAGGGCCGGGGAGCTGTTTTTT.